The clone carrying this TCR beta chain was counted many times. The data stem from a study of T cells of healthy individuals. TCRdb fed the 5' RACE reads into MiXCR, producing one record per CDR3 protein. Of tens of thousands of distinct CDR3 sequences listed, more than 5% were seen once; the top ten hold around 6.9%. Germline V gene lookup returns CDR1 MNHEY and CDR2 SVGEGT. CDR3 length: 13 residues. The J segment lost 6 bases and the V segment lost 10 bases, leaving 12 bases of the junction unmatched. The source is a female donor in good health. V gene TRBV6-2 or TRBV6-3 combines with J gene TRBJ2-7; 7 bases fit TRBD1. This CDR3 reads CAIAGTEVREQYF. CDR3 sequence (DNA): TGTGCCATCGCCGGGACAGAGGTTCGCGAGCAGTACTTC.